This entry lists 20 T cell receptor beta chains sequenced from one sample in a study of blood T cell repertoires in COVID-19. Sequencing used immunoSEQ multiplex PCR; TCRdb keeps in-frame clones, though not all of them. The profile covers about 500,000 clones, with approximately 88% appearing a single time and around 7.8% taken by the ten largest. Sequencing input: peripheral blood. The receptors were gathered from a woman in her forties or fifties with COVID-19, enrolled during active disease.

This clone appeared a single time. The chain carries TRBV12-3 or TRBV12-4 and TRBJ2-1; tentative D call: TRBD2 (5 bases). Trimming pared 3 bases from V and 5 bases from J, leaving 8 bases between. CDR3 size: 13 residues. CDR3 in DNA: TGTGCCAGCAGTTTCGGACTTAACAATGAGCAGTTCTTC. Its translation is CASSFGLNNEQFF.

The V gene is TRBV19, the J gene TRBJ1-4; no definite D call. CDR3 length equals 14 residues. The V gene's germline CDR1 is LNHDA and CDR2 SQIVND (reference sequence). V lost 2 bases and J 5 bases, leaving 9 bases between the germline ends. In DNA, the CDR3 is TGTGCCAGTAGTATATCCACGGGGAATGAAAAACTGTTTTTT. Translated: CASSISTGNEKLFF.

This sequence joins TRBV3-1 (or the pseudogene TRBV3-2) and TRBJ1-1, with D possibly matching TRBD1 (6 bases). Germline V CDR1 and CDR2: LGHDT, YNNKEL (reference sequence). The V end lost 10 bases, the J end lost 10 bases, and 19 bases lay between the germline ends. The CDR3 is 12 amino acids. The DNA of the CDR3 is TGTGCCAACCGACCTTACAGGGCAACAGCTTTCTTT. Its translation: CANRPYRATAFF.

The chain is built from TRBV28 and TRBJ2-5; D unclear. From germline, CDR1 is MDHEN and CDR2 SYDVKM. The CDR3 sequence is 14 residues long. Trimming cost V 4 bases and J 0 bases, with 9 bases left between them. CDR3 loop: CASSSSRDQETQYF. CDR3 nucleotides: TGTGCCAGCAGTTCCAGCCGGGACCAAGAGACCCAGTACTTC.

The chain links TRBV5-1 to TRBJ2-3; D is undetermined. Trimming shortened V by 3 bases and J by 2 bases, and 10 bases separated the two germline ends. Germline values: CDR1 SGHRS, CDR2 YFSETQ. This CDR3 comprises 14 residues. The CDR3 DNA sequence: TGCGCCAGCAGCTCCAACGGGTTCACAGATACGCAGTATTTT. Residues: CASSSNGFTDTQYF.

V is TRBV5-1 and J is TRBJ2-1; 12 bases are a match to TRBD2. V shed 0 bases and J 10 bases; nucleotides not matched to a gene: 11. CDR1 and CDR2 from the germline V gene are SGHRS and YFSETQ. CDR3 size: 17 residues. CDR3 protein: CASSLAASGGAAEEQFF. CDR3 coding DNA: TGCGCCAGCAGCTTGGCGGCTAGCGGGGGGGCCGCGGAAGAGCAGTTCTTC.

The gene calls are TRBV29-1 and TRBJ1-2; TRBD1 agrees at 7 bases. The CDR3 spans 15 residues. Germline CDR1 is SQVTM and CDR2 is ANQGSEA. The V segment lost 1 base and the J segment 4 bases; nucleotides outside the gene matches: 9. This CDR3 is CSVEGGRGLGYGYTF. CDR3 in DNA: TGCAGCGTTGAAGGCGGAAGGGGGCTAGGCTATGGCTACACCTTC.

This rearrangement joins TRBV5-1 to TRBJ1-5, with 9 nucleotides matching TRBD1. Germline V gene data show CDR1 as SGHRS and CDR2 as YFSETQ. V shed 0 bases, J shed 6 bases, and the junction held 1 base outside the gene matches. This CDR3 is 14 amino acids long. CDR3 sequence (DNA): TGCGCCAGCAGCTTGGAGACAGGGGGTCAGCCCCAGCATTTT. Its protein product is CASSLETGGQPQHF.

The gene calls are TRBV18 and TRBJ2-7, with TRBD1 matching 8 bases. V trimming: 1 base; J trimming: 5 bases; junction bases outside the gene matches: 7. This CDR3 spans 15 amino acids. Germline lookup yields CDR1 KGHSH and CDR2 LQKENI. This CDR3 is CASSPRTGLSDEQYF. In DNA, the CDR3 is TGTGCCAGCTCACCACGGACAGGGTTATCGGACGAGCAGTACTTC.

The chain joins TRBV7-2 to TRBJ1-1; D ambiguous. The germline gives CDR1 SGHTA, CDR2 FQGNSA. The CDR3 is 13 amino acids. Trimming took off 5 bases at V and 0 bases at J, with 7 bases between the two ends. The CDR3 region has the DNA TGTGCCAGCAGCCTCTCTTTGAACACTGAAGCTTTCTTT. This codes for CASSLSLNTEAFF.

For this clone: Within the sample, other DNA sequences also encode this same CDR3. The V and J genes are TRBV5-1 and TRBJ2-1, with D maybe TRBD1 (6 bases). Germline loops: CDR1 SGHRS, CDR2 YFSETQ. CDR3 length equals 15 residues. V lost 2 bases to trimming and J lost 1 base, with 10 bases between them. CDR3 sequence (DNA): TGCGCCAGCAGCTTACAGGGCTCATCCTACAATGAGCAGTTCTTC. Protein: CASSLQGSSYNEQFF. Full variable domain (missing parts from reference TRBV5-1 and TRBJ2-1): KAGVTQTPRYLIKTRGQQVTLSCSPISGHRSVSWYQQTPGQGLQFLFEYFSETQRNKGNFPGRFSGRQFSNSRSEMNVSTLELGDSALYLCASSLQGSSYNEQFFGPGTRLTVL.

The rearrangement joins TRBV28 to TRBJ2-7; 9 bases fit TRBD1. The V gene's germline CDR1 is MDHEN and CDR2 SYDVKM. Trimming took 5 bases from V and 5 from J; bases not matched to a gene: 10. The CDR3 runs to 15 residues. This chain's CDR3 is CASSLLQGARNEQYF. CDR3 in DNA: TGTGCCAGCAGTCTGCTACAGGGGGCGCGAAACGAGCAGTACTTC.

The rearrangement uses TRBV6-5 and TRBJ1-1; TRBD1 matches 7 bases. V was clipped by 5 bases and J by 5 bases; unmatched bases: 8. The CDR3 runs 14 residues. Germline CDR1 is MNHEY and CDR2 is SVGAGI. The CDR3 loop reads CASSRSTGETEAFF. DNA for the CDR3: TGTGCCAGCAGTCGCTCAACAGGGGAAACTGAAGCTTTCTTT.

The sample holds a few counts of this clone. J is TRBJ2-7 and V is TRBV6-5, with 9 bases aligning to TRBD1. Unmatched junction bases numbered 0, after V lost 0 bases and J lost 3 bases. There are 14 residues in the CDR3. Germline V CDR1 and CDR2: MNHEY, SVGAGI. CDR3 loop: CASSYSTGGYEQYF. CDR3 DNA: TGTGCCAGCAGTTACTCGACAGGGGGCTACGAGCAGTACTTC.

The rearrangement links TRBV9 to TRBJ1-2, with D possibly TRBD1 on 5 matching bases. Looked up from germline, CDR1 is SGDLS and CDR2 is YYNGEE. The CDR3 length is 13 residues. V dropped 4 bases and J dropped 6 bases, with 13 bases sitting between them. The CDR3 nucleotides read TGTGCCAGCAGCCAAAGGGGCAGCCATGGCTACACCTTC. It translates to CASSQRGSHGYTF.

This clone was observed a handful of times. The rearrangement joins TRBV30 to TRBJ1-1, with D perhaps TRBD1 (6 bases). V shed 2 bases and J shed 5 bases, with 9 bases lying between them. The germline CDR1 and CDR2 sequences are GTSNPN and SVGIG (reference sequence). The CDR3 consists of 12 residues. CDR3: CAWSQGWTEAFF. The CDR3 DNA reads TGTGCCTGGAGTCAGGGGTGGACTGAAGCTTTCTTT.

This clone showed up just a few times. This sequence joins TRBV7-9 and TRBJ1-1, with a weak D call TRBD1 (5 bases). This CDR3 spans 12 amino acids. Looked up from germline, CDR1 is SEHNR and CDR2 is FQNEAQ (reference sequence). Trimming pared 5 bases from V and 3 bases from J, leaving 7 bases between. CDR3 bases: TGTGCCAGCAGCCGGGGGGACACTGAAGCTTTCTTT. This translates into CASSRGDTEAFF.

The V and J genes are TRBV29-1 and TRBJ2-3; D is uncertain. Per germline, CDR1 SQVTM and CDR2 ANQGSEA. V lost 3 bases, J lost 2 bases, and 3 bases lay in between. The CDR3 covers 11 residues. In DNA, the CDR3 is TGCAGCGTTGACCTCACAGATACGCAGTATTTT. Protein: CSVDLTDTQYF.

The DNA of the CDR3 is TGTGCCAGCAGTGGGGGGACTAGACAAGAGACCCAGTACTTC. It codes for CASSGGTRQETQYF. The chain joins TRBV2 to TRBJ2-5; TRBD2 matches 8 bases. Germline trimming cut 4 bases from V and 2 bases from J; bases unmatched to any gene: 3. CDR1 and CDR2 (germline): SNHLY, FYNNEI. The CDR3 is 14 residues long.

V and J are TRBV14 and TRBJ2-1; the D gene is possibly TRBD2 (5 bases). The ends were cut back, 1 base at V and 8 bases at J, with 18 bases in the middle. Germline values: CDR1 SGHDN, CDR2 FVKESK. The CDR3 is 16 amino acids. The CDR3 DNA reads TGTGCCAGCAGCCAAGGGTTGGCGAGGGAATGGGATGAGCAGTTCTTC. Its translation: CASSQGLAREWDEQFF.